The 29 T cell receptor beta chains given below trace back to one sample, sequenced in a study of T-cell reconstitution after alpha-beta-depleted transplantation in children. Unique molecular identifiers tagged the TCRbeta library. One entry per CDR3 protein results from TCRdb running MiXCR on the PCR reads. The table lists some 340,000 distinct CDR3 sequences, 10% of them singletons. Sequenced material: PBMCs from the stem cell graft donor, taken from the stem cell graft. The receptors shown here come from a human donor who donated a stem cell graft to a child with acute lymphoblastic leukemia.

This clonotype was recorded a few times. The chain joins TRBV6-1 to TRBJ1-3, with D perhaps matching TRBD1 (5 bases). Trimming took 5 bases from V and 6 from J, leaving 17 bases between them. The CDR3 contains 15 residues. Germline lookup yields CDR1 MNHNS and CDR2 SASEGT. The CDR3 reads CASSRQKTEPNTIYF. In nucleotides, the CDR3 is TGTGCCAGCAGTCGTCAGAAGACAGAACCAAACACCATATATTTT.

This clonotype was picked up many times. The chain joins TRBV4-3 to TRBJ2-1; D is unclear. Germline loops: CDR1 LGHNA, CDR2 YSLEER. The ends were cut back, 0 bases at V and 4 bases at J, with 10 bases in the middle. CDR3 length: 15 amino acids. CDR3 bases: TGCGCCAGCAGCCAAGATTTTGGAGCATACAATGAGCAGTTCTTC. Residues: CASSQDFGAYNEQFF.

In this sample, this clonotype turned up a few times. The chain carries TRBV28 and TRBJ2-3; 11 nucleotides agree with TRBD2. After removal of 5 bases from V and 2 bases from J, the junction contained 6 bases not matched to a gene. CDR1 and CDR2 (germline): MDHEN, SYDVKM. This CDR3 contains 16 residues. CDR3 nucleotide sequence: TGTGCCAGCAGTCCGCCGGGACTAGCGGTCACAGATACGCAGTATTTT. Translation: CASSPPGLAVTDTQYF.

The CDR3 region is CASSLDLGLQANEQFF. As DNA, the CDR3 is TGTGCCAGCAGTTTAGATTTAGGGTTACAAGCGAATGAGCAGTTCTTC. The J gene is TRBJ2-1, the V gene TRBV12-3 or TRBV12-4; D is ambiguous. V was pared by 1 base and J by 7 bases, with 17 bases between. CDR3 length equals 16 residues.

Only a few counts were recorded for this clonotype. V is TRBV28 and J is TRBJ1-1, with 9 bases that match TRBD1. CDR1 and CDR2 (germline): MDHEN, SYDVKM. The CDR3 has 13 residues. V shed 6 bases and J 6 bases; nucleotides not matched to a gene: 5. For the CDR3, the DNA is TGTGCCAGCAGGGGCCGGGACAGGGCTGAAGCTTTCTTT. Protein: CASRGRDRAEAFF.

This clonotype occurred a few times. The chain links TRBV11-1 to TRBJ2-4; D is perhaps TRBD1 or TRBD2 (6 bases each). Germline assignment: CDR1 SGHAT and CDR2 FQDESV (reference sequence). V shed 0 bases and J shed 3 bases, with 18 bases lying between them. CDR3 length: 18 amino acids. CDR3 nucleotide sequence: TGTGCCAGCAGCTTAGCGTTGGGGGGCGGTCTAGGCAAAAACATTCAGTACTTC. This gives the protein CASSLALGGGLGKNIQYF.

This clonotype was seen many times. CDR3 nucleotide sequence: TGCGCCAGCAGCCAAGAGATAGCCTACGAGCAGTACTTC. This gives the protein CASSQEIAYEQYF. This chain connects TRBV4-3 to TRBJ2-7; no clear D gene. The CDR3 loop spans 13 amino acids. CDR1 is LGHNA and CDR2 is YSLEER in the germline V gene. The germline V and J ends were trimmed by 0 bases and 2 bases, with 5 bases remaining between them.

In DNA form, the CDR3 reads TGTGCCAGCAGCCCAGTCGGGGGGCTAGCATCAGTTGAGCAGTTCTTC. It specifies CASSPVGGLASVEQFF. V and J are TRBV7-9 and TRBJ2-1; weak D call: TRBD2 (7 bases). V gave up 5 bases and J gave up 9 bases, with 23 bases separating them. This CDR3 has 16 residues. The germline V gene has CDR1 SEHNR and CDR2 FQNEAQ (reference sequence).

This clonotype was seen ten or more times. The J gene is TRBJ1-5, the V gene TRBV28, with unresolved D. CDR1 is MDHEN and CDR2 is SYDVKM in the germline V gene. Trimming cost V 4 bases and J 4 bases, with 8 bases left between them. This CDR3 has 13 residues. The CDR3 DNA follows: TGTGCCAGCAGTTCCTCTGGAAATCAGCCCCAGCATTTT. The encoded protein is CASSSSGNQPQHF.

A few counts support this clonotype. The chain couples TRBV5-5 to TRBJ1-5; 8 bases match TRBD1. CDR1 and CDR2 from the germline V gene are SGHKS and YYEKEE (reference sequence). The CDR3 extends over 16 amino acids. With V trimmed by 3 bases and J by 0 bases, 5 bases remained unmatched. CDR3 protein: CASSWRDRLSNQPQHF. CDR3 DNA sequence: TGTGCCAGCAGCTGGAGGGACAGGCTTAGCAATCAGCCCCAGCATTTT.

This clonotype was counted a few times. The V and J genes are TRBV7-3 and TRBJ2-3; D gene unclear. Looked up from germline, CDR1 is SGHTA and CDR2 is FQGTGA. The CDR3 runs 15 residues. V dropped 2 bases and J dropped 3 bases, with 12 bases sitting between them. The CDR3 is CASSLLASRTDTQYF. CDR3 in DNA: TGTGCCAGCAGCTTACTGGCTAGTCGTACAGATACGCAGTATTTT.

This clonotype was picked up a small number of times. The chain is built from TRBV5-1 and TRBJ2-2; D is possibly TRBD2 (6 bases). Germline CDR1 reads SGHRS; CDR2 reads YFSETQ. Trimming took 7 bases from V and 6 from J, leaving 7 bases between them. The CDR3 sequence is 11 residues long. The CDR3, as DNA: TGCGCCAGCTGGGGGGCCGGGGAGCTGTTTTTT. Protein sequence: CASWGAGELFF. The variable domain in full, completed from reference TRBV5-1 and TRBJ2-2, reads KAGVTQTPRYLIKTRGQQVTLSCSPISGHRSVSWYQQTPGQGLQFLFEYFSETQRNKGNFPGRFSGRQFSNSRSEMNVSTLELGDSALYLCASWGAGELFFGEGSRLTVL.

The chain carries TRBV2 and TRBJ2-1; 9 positions agree with TRBD2. J was trimmed by 0 bases and V by 7 bases; bases with no gene match: 16. CDR3 length: 19 residues. Germline lookup yields CDR1 SNHLY and CDR2 FYNNEI. CDR3 residues: CASTKGDTWREGSYNEQFF. The DNA for the CDR3 is TGTGCCAGCACCAAAGGGGATACTTGGCGGGAGGGCTCCTACAATGAGCAGTTCTTC.

This clonotype was observed a few times. The chain employs TRBV6-1 and TRBJ2-1; 12 positions match TRBD2. Per the germline V gene, CDR1 is MNHNS and CDR2 is SASEGT. V dropped 5 bases and J dropped 8; count of bases not matched to a gene: 13. The CDR3 length is 17 residues. The CDR3 coding sequence is TGTGCCAGCAGTCCCTCAAGACTAGCGGGAGTATCCGATGAGCAGTTCTTC. Encoded protein: CASSPSRLAGVSDEQFF.

V usage is TRBV11-2 and J usage is TRBJ2-2, with TRBD1 matching 8 bases. Germline loops: CDR1 SGHAT, CDR2 FQNNGV. The CDR3 loop spans 14 amino acids. Trimming removed 5 bases from V and 3 bases from J; junction bases left unmatched: 2. The CDR3 region has the DNA TGTGCCAGCAGCCGGACAGGGTACACCGGGGAGCTGTTTTTT. As protein: CASSRTGYTGELFF.

This clonotype was observed a single time. This chain uses TRBV10-3 with TRBJ2-7; the D is unclear. Deletions cut 6 bases from V and 3 bases from J, with 6 bases between. Germline V gene lookup returns CDR1 ENHRY and CDR2 SYGVKD. The CDR3 sequence is 11 residues long. CDR3 nucleotides: TGTGCCATCAGGGACCTCTACGAGCAGTACTTC. It encodes CAIRDLYEQYF.

The chain couples TRBV12-3 or TRBV12-4 to TRBJ2-3; no clear D. CDR3 size: 12 residues. V was shortened by 3 bases and J by 4 bases, with 5 bases between the two germline ends. The CDR3 coding sequence is TGTGCCAGCAGTTTGGTAGCAGATACGCAGTATTTT. Translated, it gives CASSLVADTQYF.

This clonotype was found a few times. A junction boundary mismatches the germline segment, possibly from a read error. The chain has TRBV7-7 and TRBJ2-3; TRBD2 aligns across 7 bases. CDR1 and CDR2 from the germline V gene are SSHAT and FNYEAQ (reference sequence). The CDR3 contains 18 residues. The CDR3 sequence is CASSLEVPGGTGTDTQYF. In DNA, the CDR3 is TGTGCTAGCAGCTTGGAGGTTCCGGGAGGTACTGGCACAGATACGCAGTATTTT.

This clonotype was observed many times. This chain links TRBV7-2 with TRBJ2-7, with 13 bases lining up with TRBD2. There are 15 residues in the CDR3. Germline V CDR1 and CDR2: SGHTA, FQGNSA. V gave up 5 bases and J gave up 4 bases; unmatched junction bases: 5. The CDR3 sequence is CASSTRTSGSYEQYF. The CDR3 region has the DNA TGTGCCAGCAGCACAAGGACTAGCGGGAGTTACGAGCAGTACTTC.

In its sample, this clonotype was seen a few times. The rearrangement links TRBV24-1 to TRBJ2-3; 7 bases align to TRBD1. V gave up 9 bases and J gave up 0 bases; unmatched junction bases: 5. The germline V gene encodes CDR1 KGHDR and CDR2 SFDVKD. The CDR3 is made up of 14 amino acids. The CDR3 spells CATFGTASTDTQYF. DNA for the CDR3: TGTGCCACCTTCGGGACAGCGAGCACAGATACGCAGTATTTT.

This chain joins TRBV27 and TRBJ2-7; perhaps TRBD2 as D (6 bases). Germline V gene data show CDR1 as MNHEY and CDR2 as SMNVEV (reference sequence). V lost 6 bases to trimming and J lost 5 bases, with 17 bases between them. The length of the CDR3 is 14 residues. The CDR3 is CASSRLDSGHEQYF. The CDR3 region has the DNA TGTGCCAGCAGCCGACTAGATTCAGGGCACGAGCAGTACTTC.

Concerning this clonotype: A single base separates this from a much larger clone, so it may be a read error. The gene calls are TRBV18 and TRBJ1-4, with a weak D call TRBD1 (6 bases). CDR1 is KGHSH and CDR2 is LQKENI in the germline V gene. The CDR3 consists of 14 residues. The CDR3 nucleotides are TGTGCCGGCTCACCACCAGAGGGGGGCGAAAAACTGTTTTTT. It specifies CAGSPPEGGEKLFF.

This clonotype was picked up one time. V gene TRBV6-1 combines with J gene TRBJ1-1; perhaps TRBD1 as D (5 bases). Deletions cut 8 bases from V and 1 base from J, with 17 bases between. The CDR3 sequence is 15 residues long. Germline V lookup: CDR1 MNHNS, CDR2 SASEGT. The CDR3 DNA sequence: TGTGCCAGCCGCCTCACGGGGCAGGGGAACACTGAAGCTTTCTTT. Translation gives CASRLTGQGNTEAFF.

The CDR3 coding sequence is TGTGCCAGCAGTGACTCGTATGAGCAGTTCTTC. As protein: CASSDSYEQFF. The genes are TRBV2 and TRBJ2-1; D gene ambiguous. The CDR3 loop spans 11 amino acids. Germline assignment: CDR1 SNHLY and CDR2 FYNNEI. Trimming took 3 bases from V and 8 from J, leaving 5 bases between them.

This clonotype was picked up a small number of times. V and J are TRBV7-2 and TRBJ2-7, with 8 positions matching TRBD2. CDR3 length equals 14 residues. The J segment lost 9 bases and the V segment lost 5 bases, leaving 12 bases of the junction unmatched. The germline V gene encodes CDR1 SGHTA and CDR2 FQGNSA. The CDR3 region has the DNA TGTGCCAGCAGCGTCCAGGGACTAGGGGGACGGCAGTACTTC. Protein: CASSVQGLGGRQYF.

The genes are TRBV7-8 and TRBJ2-2, with 10 bases that match TRBD1. Trimming cost V 4 bases and J 3 bases; bases outside gene matches: 5. Germline assignment: CDR1 SGHVS and CDR2 FQNEAQ. This CDR3 has 16 amino acids. The CDR3 reads CASSSRQGAYTGELFF. The CDR3 nucleotides read TGTGCCAGCAGCTCACGACAGGGGGCGTACACCGGGGAGCTGTTTTTT.

This clonotype showed up just a few times. The rearrangement links TRBV7-2 to TRBJ2-1; no firm D call. Trimming stripped 5 bases from V and 2 bases from J, with 13 bases between. This CDR3 has 15 residues. The germline V gene encodes CDR1 SGHTA and CDR2 FQGNSA. CDR3: CASSQTRTAYNEQFF. DNA for the CDR3: TGTGCCAGCAGCCAAACCCGGACCGCCTACAATGAGCAGTTCTTC.

This chain uses TRBV7-9 with TRBJ2-2; D unclear. The V and J ends lost 3 bases and 3 bases respectively, with 5 bases between them. CDR1 is SEHNR, CDR2 FQNEAQ, per germline (reference sequence). The length of the CDR3 is 13 residues. This CDR3 is CASSLADTGELFF. CDR3 coding DNA: TGTGCCAGCAGCTTGGCGGACACCGGGGAGCTGTTTTTT.

This chain joins TRBV7-3 and TRBJ2-1; 9 bases map to TRBD2. CDR3 length: 16 amino acids. Per germline, CDR1 SGHTA and CDR2 FQGTGA. Trimming removed 5 bases from V and 3 bases from J; junction bases left unmatched: 8. CDR3 in amino acids: CASSTRASGNYNEQFF. In nucleotides, the CDR3 is TGTGCCAGCAGCACCCGCGCTAGCGGGAACTACAATGAGCAGTTCTTC. Filled out from reference TRBV7-3 and TRBJ2-1, the complete variable domain reads GAGVSQTPSNKVTEKGKYVELRCDPISGHTALYWYRQSLGQGPEFLIYFQGTGAADDSGLPNDRFFAVRPEGSVSTLKIQRTERGDSAVYLCASSTRASGNYNEQFFGPGTRLTVL.